The 5 T cell receptor beta chains below all came from one sample that was sequenced in a study of T cell changes during pregnancy in multiple sclerosis. Measured with immunoSEQ multiplex PCR; TCRdb has only the in-frame clones, and not every one. Here the sample spans 70,000 to 95,000 clones, approximately 92% being singletons. Sample: peripheral blood, taken in the first trimester of pregnancy. The receptors here all came from a female donor with multiple sclerosis, enrolled in a pregnancy study.

The gene calls are TRBV30 and TRBJ1-1; perhaps TRBD1 as D (6 bases). The V end was cut by 3 bases, the J end by 1 base, with 15 bases between. Germline lookup yields CDR1 GTSNPN and CDR2 SVGIG (reference sequence). The CDR3 extends over 15 amino acids. CDR3: CAWRPGTFQNTEAFF. In DNA form, the CDR3 reads TGTGCCTGGAGACCCGGGACATTCCAGAACACTGAAGCTTTCTTT.

This chain uses TRBV6-5 with TRBJ1-2; D is perhaps TRBD1 (6 bases). This CDR3 has 14 amino acids. Trimming shortened V by 6 bases and J by 2 bases, and 13 bases separated the two germline ends. CDR1 MNHEY and CDR2 SVGAGI come from the germline V gene. In nucleotides, the CDR3 is TGTGCCAGCAGACGACAGGAGTGGAACTATGGCTACACCTTC. Amino acid sequence: CASRRQEWNYGYTF.

The chain has TRBV19 and TRBJ1-1, with no clear D. Germline values: CDR1 LNHDA, CDR2 SQIVND (reference sequence). CDR3 length: 14 amino acids. Trimming removed 6 bases from V and 3 bases from J, with 14 bases in between. The CDR3 DNA reads TGTGCCAGTAGCCAACTCGGGGAATACACTGAAGCTTTCTTT. Its protein product is CASSQLGEYTEAFF.

About this clone: Other DNA sequences from this sample encode an identical CDR3 as well. The chain combines TRBV6-4 with TRBJ2-5; 12 nucleotides line up with TRBD2. V dropped 3 bases and J dropped 3; count of bases not matched to a gene: 2. The germline CDR1 and CDR2 sequences are MRHNA and SNTAGT. The CDR3 spans 15 residues. CDR3 nucleotides: TGTGCCAGCAGTGAACTAGCGGGGGGCAAAGAGACCCAGTACTTC. Translation: CASSELAGGKETQYF.

V and J are TRBV13 and TRBJ1-5; D uncertain. The CDR3 is 13 residues long. The V gene's germline CDR1 is PRHDT and CDR2 FYEKMQ (reference sequence). The V end was cut by 2 bases, the J end by 6 bases, with 8 bases between. The CDR3 reads CASSLQSTQPQHF. The CDR3 DNA follows: TGTGCCAGCAGCTTACAATCTACTCAGCCCCAGCATTTT.